The clone carrying this T cell receptor (beta chain) came up a few times. Original analysis: Using reference gene primer amplification, nucleated cell counts were estimated. Sequencing used immunoSEQ multiplex PCR; TCRdb keeps in-frame clones, though not all of them. V and J calls and clone size are as listed in that table; D and trimming were resolved from the DNA. The repertoire holds about 140,000 clones, with 75% to 85% as singletons. These data belong to a study of blood T cell repertoires in COVID-19. Looking at the study overall: Donors in the United States, Italy and Spain gave samples during acute or convalescent COVID-19. T cells, B-cell-depleted T cells, or PBMCs supplied cDNA or gDNA.

The sample was peripheral blood. This TCR derives from a woman aged 80 or older with acute or convalescent COVID-19.

The CDR3 DNA reads TGTGCCAGCAGTCCTGTAGATCTAGCGGGAGGGCCGATCACCTACGAGCAGTACTTC. Translated: CASSPVDLAGGPITYEQYF. This chain joins TRBV28 and TRBJ2-7; 12 positions match TRBD2. Trimming took 5 bases from V and 2 from J; bases not matched to a gene: 16. The CDR3 length is 19 residues. CDR1 and CDR2 from the germline V gene are MDHEN and SYDVKM.